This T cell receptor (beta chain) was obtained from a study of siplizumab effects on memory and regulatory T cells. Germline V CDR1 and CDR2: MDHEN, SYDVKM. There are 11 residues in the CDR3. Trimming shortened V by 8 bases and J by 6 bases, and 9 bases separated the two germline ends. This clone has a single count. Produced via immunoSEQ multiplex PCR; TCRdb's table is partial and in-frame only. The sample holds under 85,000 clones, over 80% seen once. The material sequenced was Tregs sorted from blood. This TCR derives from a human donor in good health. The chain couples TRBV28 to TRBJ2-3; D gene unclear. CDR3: CASSLQDTQYF. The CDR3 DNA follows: TGTGCCAGCTCCTTACAGGATACGCAGTATTTT.